These T cell receptor beta chains were read from a single sample in a study of control samples from healthy donors and cancer patients. Libraries were prepared by immunoSEQ multiplex PCR; TCRdb keeps only in-frame clonotypes and omits some of them. This table has some 130,000 clones, 75% to 95% appearing once. The sample comprised blood. Source of these receptors: a man between 40 and 49 years old in good health. Both conserved end residues are part of each CDR3. Fields, in order: D gene, J gene, V gene, clone size, CDR3 protein, CDR3 DNA. The D gene is left open where the match is weak. Size is stated for part of the rows, as once, few or many counts, or as a class when the clone is expanded.

d_gene: NA; j_gene: TRBJ1-3; v_gene: TRBV5-6; abundance: NA; CDR3aa: CASSPRDRNTIYF; CDR3nt: TGTGCCAGCAGCCCCCGGGACCGAAACACCATATATTTT
d_gene: NA; j_gene: TRBJ1-6; v_gene: TRBV12-3/TRBV12-4; abundance: NA; CDR3aa: CASSLSRFLPLHF; CDR3nt: TGTGCCAGCAGTTTATCTCGGTTTTTACCCCTCCACTTT
d_gene: NA; j_gene: TRBJ1-2; v_gene: TRBV7-2; abundance: NA; CDR3aa: CASSLARAYGYTF; CDR3nt: TGTGCCAGCAGCTTAGCCAGGGCCTATGGCTACACCTTC
d_gene: NA; j_gene: TRBJ2-7; v_gene: TRBV5-1; abundance: NA; CDR3aa: CASSLDSRAYEQYF; CDR3nt: TGCGCCAGCAGCTTGGACAGCCGGGCCTACGAGCAGTACTTC
d_gene: TRBD1; j_gene: TRBJ1-6; v_gene: TRBV11-2; abundance: NA; CDR3aa: CASSSRTGSSLHF; CDR3nt: TGTGCCAGCAGCTCCCGGACAGGGTCATCCCTCCACTTT
d_gene: NA; j_gene: TRBJ1-1; v_gene: TRBV7-8; abundance: NA; CDR3aa: CASSLFGQPNTEAFF; CDR3nt: TGTGCCAGCAGCTTATTCGGCCAGCCGAACACTGAAGCTTTCTTT
d_gene: NA; j_gene: TRBJ1-5; v_gene: TRBV10-3; abundance: NA; CDR3aa: CAISEGVNQPQHF; CDR3nt: TGTGCCATCAGTGAAGGAGTTAATCAGCCCCAGCATTTT
d_gene: TRBD1; j_gene: TRBJ2-7; v_gene: TRBV2; abundance: NA; CDR3aa: CASSGVGQYEQYF; CDR3nt: TGTGCCAGCAGTGGGGTGGGACAGTACGAGCAGTACTTC
d_gene: TRBD1; j_gene: TRBJ2-1; v_gene: TRBV19; abundance: NA; CDR3aa: CASRRDRAGNEQFF; CDR3nt: TGTGCCAGTAGACGGGACAGGGCAGGAAATGAGCAGTTCTTC
d_gene: TRBD1; j_gene: TRBJ2-7; v_gene: TRBV7-2; abundance: NA; CDR3aa: CASSIRQGSAYEQYF; CDR3nt: TGTGCCAGCAGCATAAGACAGGGGTCTGCCTACGAGCAGTACTTC
d_gene: NA; j_gene: TRBJ1-5; v_gene: TRBV19; abundance: NA; CDR3aa: CASAYLDQPQHF; CDR3nt: TGTGCCAGTGCCTATTTGGATCAGCCCCAGCATTTT
d_gene: TRBD2; j_gene: TRBJ2-3; v_gene: TRBV6-5; abundance: NA; CDR3aa: CASKIAGPDTQYF; CDR3nt: TGTGCCAGCAAGATAGCGGGGCCAGATACGCAGTATTTT
d_gene: NA; j_gene: TRBJ2-7; v_gene: TRBV27; abundance: NA; CDR3aa: CASTGAGSQAQYF; CDR3nt: TGTGCCAGCACTGGGGCAGGTTCTCAGGCGCAGTACTTC
d_gene: NA; j_gene: TRBJ2-3; v_gene: TRBV18; abundance: NA; CDR3aa: CASSPRLGEDTQYF; CDR3nt: TGTGCCAGCTCCCCGCGCCTGGGAGAAGATACGCAGTATTTT
d_gene: NA; j_gene: TRBJ2-5; v_gene: TRBV30; abundance: few; CDR3aa: CAWSRGPGAQYF; CDR3nt: TGTGCCTGGAGTAGGGGCCCCGGGGCCCAGTACTTC
d_gene: NA; j_gene: TRBJ1-4; v_gene: TRBV2; abundance: NA; CDR3aa: CASSLSDPGVEKLFF; CDR3nt: TGTGCCAGCAGTCTTTCGGACCCCGGGGTCGAAAAACTGTTTTTT
d_gene: NA; j_gene: TRBJ2-7; v_gene: TRBV3-1/TRBV3-2; abundance: NA; CDR3aa: CASSQWLALSYEQYF; CDR3nt: TGTGCCAGCAGCCAATGGCTAGCGCTCTCCTACGAGCAGTACTTC
d_gene: TRBD1; j_gene: TRBJ1-6; v_gene: TRBV19; abundance: NA; CDR3aa: CASSYRGDNSPLHF; CDR3nt: TGTGCCAGTAGTTACAGGGGGGACAATTCACCCCTCCACTTT
d_gene: NA; j_gene: TRBJ2-1; v_gene: TRBV30; abundance: NA; CDR3aa: CAWKIRDSDNEQFF; CDR3nt: TGTGCCTGGAAAATCCGGGACTCCGACAATGAGCAGTTCTTC
d_gene: TRBD1; j_gene: TRBJ1-2; v_gene: TRBV29-1; abundance: NA; CDR3aa: CSVEEGQGADYGYTF; CDR3nt: TGCAGCGTTGAAGAGGGACAGGGGGCTGACTATGGCTACACCTTC
d_gene: NA; j_gene: TRBJ1-1; v_gene: TRBV3-1/TRBV3-2; abundance: NA; CDR3aa: CASSRQTEAFF; CDR3nt: TGTGCCAGCAGCCGACAGACTGAAGCTTTCTTT
d_gene: NA; j_gene: TRBJ1-4; v_gene: TRBV27; abundance: NA; CDR3aa: CASSPNRARRDEKLFF; CDR3nt: TGTGCCAGCAGTCCGAACAGGGCACGAAGGGATGAAAAACTGTTTTTT
d_gene: TRBD1; j_gene: TRBJ1-6; v_gene: TRBV5-5; abundance: NA; CDR3aa: CASSLGDRDSPLHF; CDR3nt: TGTGCCAGCAGCTTGGGGGACAGGGATTCACCCCTCCACTTT
d_gene: NA; j_gene: TRBJ2-7; v_gene: TRBV27; abundance: NA; CDR3aa: CASRPEASYEQYF; CDR3nt: TGTGCCAGCAGACCAGAGGCTTCCTACGAGCAGTACTTC
d_gene: NA; j_gene: TRBJ2-3; v_gene: TRBV27; abundance: NA; CDR3aa: CASSLGPDSDTQYF; CDR3nt: TGTGCCAGCAGTTTGGGGCCCGATTCAGATACGCAGTATTTT
d_gene: TRBD2; j_gene: TRBJ2-7; v_gene: TRBV5-1; abundance: NA; CDR3aa: CASSSSGGNPGYEQYF; CDR3nt: TGCGCCAGCAGCTCGTCCGGGGGGAACCCGGGCTACGAGCAGTACTTC
d_gene: TRBD2; j_gene: TRBJ2-3; v_gene: TRBV5-1; abundance: NA; CDR3aa: CASSLDGSGGARDTQYF; CDR3nt: TGCGCCAGCAGCTTGGACGGGAGCGGGGGGGCCAGAGATACGCAGTATTTT
d_gene: TRBD1; j_gene: TRBJ1-3; v_gene: TRBV6-5; abundance: once; CDR3aa: CASRPTGPGNTIYF; CDR3nt: TGTGCCAGCAGACCGACAGGGCCCGGAAACACCATATATTTT
d_gene: NA; j_gene: TRBJ2-3; v_gene: TRBV9; abundance: NA; CDR3aa: CASSVAGTSNTQYF; CDR3nt: TGTGCCAGCAGCGTCGCGGGGACGTCGAATACGCAGTATTTT
d_gene: NA; j_gene: TRBJ2-7; v_gene: TRBV6-2/TRBV6-3; abundance: NA; CDR3aa: CASSTRALLGSYEQYF; CDR3nt: TGTGCCAGCAGTACGAGGGCCCTGCTAGGAAGCTACGAGCAGTACTTC
d_gene: NA; j_gene: TRBJ1-6; v_gene: TRBV7-2; abundance: NA; CDR3aa: CASSQEPNSPLHF; CDR3nt: TGTGCCAGCAGCCAAGAACCAAATTCACCCCTCCACTTT
d_gene: NA; j_gene: TRBJ1-1; v_gene: TRBV18; abundance: NA; CDR3aa: CASSPGNSEAFF; CDR3nt: TGTGCCAGCTCTCCAGGGAACTCGGAAGCTTTCTTT
d_gene: NA; j_gene: TRBJ2-2; v_gene: TRBV15; abundance: NA; CDR3aa: CATSRDRGADGELFF; CDR3nt: TGTGCCACCAGCAGAGACAGGGGGGCGGACGGGGAGCTGTTTTTT
d_gene: NA; j_gene: TRBJ2-1; v_gene: TRBV19; abundance: NA; CDR3aa: CASSPRVGSYNEQFF; CDR3nt: TGTGCCAGTAGCCCCAGGGTTGGGTCCTACAATGAGCAGTTCTTC
d_gene: NA; j_gene: TRBJ1-4; v_gene: TRBV18; abundance: NA; CDR3aa: CASSPPGTNEKLFF; CDR3nt: TGTGCCAGCTCACCGCCAGGCACTAATGAAAAACTGTTTTTT
d_gene: NA; j_gene: TRBJ1-2; v_gene: TRBV19; abundance: NA; CDR3aa: CASSRQGSSYGYTF; CDR3nt: TGTGCCAGTAGTAGGCAGGGATCGTCCTATGGCTACACCTTC
d_gene: TRBD1; j_gene: TRBJ2-3; v_gene: TRBV14; abundance: NA; CDR3aa: CASSPTLGQGADTQYF; CDR3nt: TGTGCCAGCAGCCCGACCTTAGGACAGGGCGCGGATACGCAGTATTTT
d_gene: NA; j_gene: TRBJ2-7; v_gene: TRBV12-3/TRBV12-4; abundance: NA; CDR3aa: CASTLSGNYEQYF; CDR3nt: TGTGCCAGCACCTTATCAGGAAACTACGAGCAGTACTTC
d_gene: TRBD2; j_gene: TRBJ2-7; v_gene: TRBV5-3; abundance: NA; CDR3aa: CARSRPTSGGPRYEQYF; CDR3nt: TGTGCCAGAAGCAGACCCACTAGCGGGGGGCCCCGCTACGAGCAGTACTTC
d_gene: TRBD2; j_gene: TRBJ2-7; v_gene: TRBV11-2; abundance: NA; CDR3aa: CASSLVGLAGAPRAYEQYF; CDR3nt: TGTGCCAGCAGCTTAGTGGGGCTAGCGGGGGCCCCAAGGGCCTACGAGCAGTACTTC
d_gene: TRBD1; j_gene: TRBJ2-7; v_gene: TRBV2; abundance: NA; CDR3aa: CASKGQGDEQYF; CDR3nt: TGTGCCAGCAAGGGACAGGGGGACGAGCAGTACTTC
d_gene: NA; j_gene: TRBJ1-4; v_gene: TRBV2; abundance: NA; CDR3aa: CASIGSLGNEKLFF; CDR3nt: TGTGCCAGCATAGGTTCATTAGGTAATGAAAAACTGTTTTTT
d_gene: NA; j_gene: TRBJ1-2; v_gene: TRBV2; abundance: NA; CDR3aa: CASSERPYGYTF; CDR3nt: TGTGCCAGCAGTGAGCGTCCTTATGGCTACACCTTC
d_gene: TRBD2; j_gene: TRBJ2-5; v_gene: TRBV4-2; abundance: NA; CDR3aa: CASSQARGGGEETQYF; CDR3nt: TGTGCCAGCAGCCAAGCAAGAGGCGGGGGGGAAGAGACCCAGTACTTC
d_gene: NA; j_gene: TRBJ1-1; v_gene: TRBV27; abundance: NA; CDR3aa: CASSRALGTEAFF; CDR3nt: TGTGCCAGCAGTCGCGCTTTGGGCACTGAAGCTTTCTTT
d_gene: NA; j_gene: TRBJ1-1; v_gene: TRBV5-4; abundance: once; CDR3aa: CASSLEAGIGTEAFF; CDR3nt: TGTGCCAGCAGCTTGGAGGCAGGGATCGGCACTGAAGCTTTCTTT
d_gene: NA; j_gene: TRBJ1-1; v_gene: TRBV10-1; abundance: NA; CDR3aa: CASSESLQGRAFF; CDR3nt: TGCGCCAGCAGTGAGTCGCTGCAGGGTCGAGCTTTCTTT
d_gene: NA; j_gene: TRBJ2-7; v_gene: TRBV7-9; abundance: NA; CDR3aa: CASSLGGNGYEQYF; CDR3nt: TGTGCCAGCAGCTTAGGGGGCAACGGCTACGAGCAGTACTTC
d_gene: NA; j_gene: TRBJ1-2; v_gene: TRBV5-1; abundance: NA; CDR3aa: CASSQIGSYGYTF; CDR3nt: TGCGCCAGCAGCCAAATCGGGTCCTATGGCTACACCTTC
d_gene: TRBD2; j_gene: TRBJ2-1; v_gene: TRBV27; abundance: NA; CDR3aa: CASSPLAIAGGLYNEQFF; CDR3nt: TGTGCCAGCAGTCCCCTAGCGATTGCGGGGGGCCTATACAATGAGCAGTTCTTC
d_gene: TRBD1; j_gene: TRBJ1-2; v_gene: TRBV7-2; abundance: once; CDR3aa: CASSPDRDRGIGYTF; CDR3nt: TGTGCCAGCAGCCCCGACCGGGACAGGGGCATTGGCTACACCTTC